The present T cell receptor (beta chain) was sequenced within a study of graft-versus-host responses after intestinal transplantation. This clone has only a few counts. Irradiated, violet-dye-labeled stimulators (200,000) were plated alongside 200,000 CFSE-labeled responders. CD3+CD4+ and CD3+CD8+ responders that were proliferating and CFSE-low were sorted post-reaction. Study results and limitations: Ileal or blood samples showed some GvH clones first, and such clones were also found in recipient marrow.

The CDR3 runs to 12 residues. Looked up from germline, CDR1 is MDHEN and CDR2 is SYDVKM. V lost 6 bases, J lost 4 bases, and 9 bases lay in between. Here immunoSEQ multiplex PCR was the method, and the copy in TCRdb shows in-frame clones only, minus some. The sample lists around 10,000 clones, 25% to 40% occurring once. This chain links TRBV28 with TRBJ1-2; D may be TRBD1 (6 bases). The TCR sequence derives from a human patient who was an organ donor for intestinal transplantation. The input for sequencing was alloreactive CD4+ T cells from a mixed lymphocyte reaction culture, taken before transplantation. The sample's subset: CFSE-low proliferating T cells sorted from roughly six-day pre-transplant mixed lymphocyte reaction (GvH or HvG direction). The DNA for the CDR3 is TGTGCCAGCAGGTTACAGGGCTATGGCTACACCTTC. This sequence encodes CASRLQGYGYTF.